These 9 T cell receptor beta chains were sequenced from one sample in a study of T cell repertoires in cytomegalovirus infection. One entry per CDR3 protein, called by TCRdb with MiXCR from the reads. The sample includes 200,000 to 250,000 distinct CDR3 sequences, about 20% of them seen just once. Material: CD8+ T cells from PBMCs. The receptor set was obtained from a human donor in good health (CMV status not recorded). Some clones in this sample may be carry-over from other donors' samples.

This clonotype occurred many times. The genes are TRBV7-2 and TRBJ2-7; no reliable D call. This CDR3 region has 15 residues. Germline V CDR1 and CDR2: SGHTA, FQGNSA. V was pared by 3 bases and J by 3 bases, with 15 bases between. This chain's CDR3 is CASSFDPSSLYEQYF. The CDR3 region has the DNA TGTGCCAGCAGCTTTGACCCCTCTTCCCTCTACGAGCAGTACTTC. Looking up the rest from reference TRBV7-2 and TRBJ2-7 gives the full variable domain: GAGVSQSPSNKVTEKGKDVELRCDPISGHTALYWYRQSLGQGLEFLIYFQGNSAPDKSGLPSDRFSAERTGGSVSTLTIQRTQQEDSAVYLCASSFDPSSLYEQYFGPGTRLTVT.

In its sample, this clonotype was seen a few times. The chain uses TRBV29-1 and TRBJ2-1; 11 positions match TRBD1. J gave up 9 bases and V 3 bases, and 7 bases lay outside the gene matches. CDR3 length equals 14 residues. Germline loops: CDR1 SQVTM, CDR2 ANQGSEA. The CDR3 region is CSVEDGQGAGEQFF. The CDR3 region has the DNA TGCAGCGTTGAGGACGGACAGGGGGCGGGTGAGCAGTTCTTC.

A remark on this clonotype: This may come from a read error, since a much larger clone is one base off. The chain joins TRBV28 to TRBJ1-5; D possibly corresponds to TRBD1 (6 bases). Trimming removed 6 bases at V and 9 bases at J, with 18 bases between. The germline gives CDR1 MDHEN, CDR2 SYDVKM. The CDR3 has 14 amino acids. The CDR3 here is CASRFLTGGWPQHF. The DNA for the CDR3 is TGTGCCAGCAGGTTCCTGACAGGAGGGTGGCCCCAGCATTTT.

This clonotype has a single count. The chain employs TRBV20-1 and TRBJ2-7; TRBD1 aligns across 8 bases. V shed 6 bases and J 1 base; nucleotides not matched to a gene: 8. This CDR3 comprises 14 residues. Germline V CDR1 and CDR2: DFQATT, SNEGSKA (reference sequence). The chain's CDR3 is CSAARTGTSYEQYF. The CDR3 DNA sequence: TGCAGTGCCGCTAGGACAGGGACTTCCTACGAGCAGTACTTC.

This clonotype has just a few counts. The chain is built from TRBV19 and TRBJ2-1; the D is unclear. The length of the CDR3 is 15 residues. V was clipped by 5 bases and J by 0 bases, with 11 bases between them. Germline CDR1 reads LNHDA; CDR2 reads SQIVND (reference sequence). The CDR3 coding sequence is TGTGCCAGTAGTGTCCAATGGGGCTCCTACAATGAGCAGTTCTTC. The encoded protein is CASSVQWGSYNEQFF.

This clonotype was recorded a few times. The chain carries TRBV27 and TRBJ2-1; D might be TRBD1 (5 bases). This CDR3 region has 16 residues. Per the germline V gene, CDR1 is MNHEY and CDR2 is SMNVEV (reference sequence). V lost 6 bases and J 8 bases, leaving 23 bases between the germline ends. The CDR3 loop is CASRFEWGQGQYEQFF. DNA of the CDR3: TGTGCCAGCAGATTCGAATGGGGCCAAGGCCAATATGAGCAGTTCTTC.

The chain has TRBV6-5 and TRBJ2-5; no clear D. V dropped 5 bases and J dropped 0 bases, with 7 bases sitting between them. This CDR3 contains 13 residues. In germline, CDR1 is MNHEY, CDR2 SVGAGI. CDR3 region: CASSPHHQETQYF. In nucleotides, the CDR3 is TGTGCCAGCAGTCCACACCACCAAGAGACCCAGTACTTC.

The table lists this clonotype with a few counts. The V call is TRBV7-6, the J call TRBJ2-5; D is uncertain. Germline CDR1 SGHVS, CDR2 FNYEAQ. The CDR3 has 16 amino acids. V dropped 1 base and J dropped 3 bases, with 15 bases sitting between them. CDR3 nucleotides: TGTGCCAGCAGCTTAGGTTCCGCAGCGTGGAAAGAGACCCAGTACTTC. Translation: CASSLGSAAWKETQYF. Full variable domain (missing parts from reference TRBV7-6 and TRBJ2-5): GAGVSQSPRYKVTKRGQDVALRCDPISGHVSLYWYRQALGQGPEFLTYFNYEAQQDKSGLPNDRFSAERPEGSISTLTIQRTEQRDSAMYRCASSLGSAAWKETQYFGPGTRLLVL.

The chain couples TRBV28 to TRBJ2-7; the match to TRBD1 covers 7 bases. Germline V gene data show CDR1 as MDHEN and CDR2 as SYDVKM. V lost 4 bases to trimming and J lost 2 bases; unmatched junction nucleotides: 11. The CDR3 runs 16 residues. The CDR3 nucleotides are TGTGCCAGCAGTTCCTCTCTGAAAGGGGGCACCTACGAGCAGTACTTC. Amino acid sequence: CASSSSLKGGTYEQYF.